Listed here is a single T cell receptor (beta chain). The data stem from a study of blood T cell repertoires in COVID-19. The wider study: Material from acute and convalescent COVID-19 was sourced from the United States, Italy and Spain. PBMCs, B-cell-depleted T cells, or T cells provided the cDNA or gDNA that made up the material.

In the study's own analysis: Cell counts per sample came from amplifying reference gene primers. Repertoires were generated with immunoSEQ multiplex PCR, while TCRdb's copy carries only in-frame clones and drops some. D and trimming come from the DNA, and the V and J calls and clone size come from that table. The sample shows under 300,000 clones, roughly 80% of them seen only once. CDR3 length equals 16 residues. Trimming shortened V by 4 bases and J by 0 bases, and 10 bases separated the two germline ends. CDR1 is LNHDA and CDR2 is SQIVND in the germline V gene (reference sequence). The sequence came from a woman aged 80 or older with acute or convalescent COVID-19. Sequencing was carried out using peripheral blood. The V gene is TRBV19, the J gene TRBJ1-6; unclear D gene. The chain's CDR3 is CASSNTRSSYNSPLHF. The DNA for the CDR3 is TGTGCCAGTAGTAATACAAGGAGCTCCTATAATTCACCCCTCCACTTT. Drawing the rest from reference TRBV19 and TRBJ1-6, the complete variable domain is DGGITQSPKYLFRKEGQNVTLSCEQNLNHDAMYWYRQDPGQGLRLIYYSQIVNDFQKGDIAEGYSVSREKKESFPLTVTSAQKNPTAFYLCASSNTRSSYNSPLHFGNGTRLTVT.